One sample yielded the 20 T cell receptor beta chains listed below, sequenced in a study of PD-1 blockade in mismatch repair-deficient tumors. TCRdb's table, derived via immunoSEQ multiplex PCR, lists solely in-frame clones and lacks some. The sample includes 90,000 to 120,000 clones, roughly four fifths of them seen just once. The sequences come from peripheral blood, collected about 33 weeks after starting pembrolizumab. The receptor source for this set is an adult with mismatch repair-deficient cancer.

The gene calls are TRBV7-9 and TRBJ2-1, with unresolved D. The CDR3 loop spans 13 amino acids. The V and J ends lost 5 bases and 1 base respectively, with 6 bases between them. The germline CDR1 and CDR2 sequences are SEHNR and FQNEAQ (reference sequence). CDR3 amino acids: CASSQRSYNEQFF. The DNA for the CDR3 is TGTGCCAGCAGCCAGAGATCCTACAATGAGCAGTTCTTC.

The chain is built from TRBV11-2 and TRBJ2-1, with 8 bases that match TRBD2. The V gene end was trimmed by 3 bases and the J gene end by 3 bases; junction bases not matched to a gene: 10. CDR1 and CDR2 (germline): SGHAT, FQNNGV. The CDR3 totals 17 residues. In nucleotides, the CDR3 is TGTGCCAGCAGCTTTATCCGAAGCGGGAGAAACTACAATGAGCAGTTCTTC. This gives the protein CASSFIRSGRNYNEQFF.

The gene calls are TRBV5-1 and TRBJ2-7; D unclear. The CDR3 runs 14 residues. Germline V gives CDR1 SGHRS, CDR2 YFSETQ. V was cut by 0 bases and J by 3 bases, with 10 bases left in between. CDR3: CASSLGTSLYEQYF. The CDR3 DNA reads TGCGCCAGCAGCTTGGGAACTTCACTCTACGAGCAGTACTTC.

The CDR3 loop is CASSLSAGSSYNEQFF. CDR3 nucleotide sequence: TGTGCCAGCAGTTTATCGGCAGGGAGCTCCTACAATGAGCAGTTCTTC. V is TRBV27 and J is TRBJ2-1; D possibly uses TRBD1 or TRBD2 (5 bases each). The CDR3 has 16 residues. Germline lookup yields CDR1 MNHEY and CDR2 SMNVEV (reference sequence). The V gene lost 0 bases and the J gene lost 0 bases, with 9 bases spanning the gap.

This clone was seen once. J is TRBJ2-1 and V is TRBV18; D gene uncertain. The CDR3 has 14 residues. CDR1 and CDR2 (germline): KGHSH, LQKENI. V lost 0 bases and J 8 bases, leaving 11 bases between the germline ends. CDR3: CASSPPLQEHEQFF. CDR3 nucleotides: TGTGCCAGCTCACCACCACTTCAGGAACATGAGCAGTTCTTC.

V and J are TRBV5-1 and TRBJ2-3; TRBD2 is a possible D gene (7 bases). The CDR3 contains 17 residues. Trimming pared 2 bases from V and 1 base from J, leaving 17 bases between. Germline assignment: CDR1 SGHRS and CDR2 YFSETQ. In nucleotides, the CDR3 is TGCGCCAGCAGCTTAGGGTGGGGGGGCTTCGGCACAGATACGCAGTATTTT. Protein: CASSLGWGGFGTDTQYF.

This chain uses TRBV7-9 with TRBJ1-4; 8 bases align to TRBD1. Germline V CDR1 and CDR2: SEHNR, FQNEAQ (reference sequence). CDR3 length: 13 amino acids. The V gene end was trimmed by 6 bases and the J gene end by 11 bases; junction bases not matched to a gene: 8. Here the CDR3 reads CASRIGQGGKLFF. Written as DNA, the CDR3 is TGTGCCAGCAGGATCGGACAGGGAGGGAAACTGTTTTTT.

The V call is TRBV2, the J call TRBJ1-4; 10 bases align to TRBD1. J gave up 8 bases and V 10 bases, and 10 bases lay outside the gene matches. This CDR3 comprises 14 residues. Germline V gene sequence: CDR1 SNHLY, CDR2 FYNNEI. CDR3 residues: CATYPGTGDEKLFF. The CDR3 DNA reads as TGTGCCACGTACCCAGGGACAGGGGACGAAAAACTGTTTTTT.

V and J are TRBV10-3 and TRBJ2-2; 10 bases are shared with TRBD2. Trimming took 10 bases from V and 3 from J; bases not matched to a gene: 5. The CDR3 runs to 14 residues. The V gene's germline CDR1 is ENHRY and CDR2 SYGVKD. The DNA for the CDR3 is TGTGCCAGTAAGCGGGAGGGCGACACCGGGGAGCTGTTTTTT. Protein product: CASKREGDTGELFF.

The V call is TRBV10-3, the J call TRBJ1-2, with D perhaps matching TRBD1 (5 bases). The CDR3 totals 15 residues. The V gene's germline CDR1 is ENHRY and CDR2 SYGVKD. V dropped 0 bases and J dropped 4 bases, with 12 bases sitting between them. In DNA, the CDR3 is TGTGCCATCAGTGAGTCAAGGCAGGGAAGCTATGGCTACACCTTC. Translation gives CAISESRQGSYGYTF.

The rearrangement links TRBV7-2 to TRBJ2-3, with TRBD2 matching 9 bases. The germline V gene has CDR1 SGHTA and CDR2 FQGNSA. The trim removed 5 bases at V and 6 bases at J, leaving 3 bases unmatched. CDR3 size: 13 residues. CDR3 loop: CASSQSGRDTQYF. The CDR3 DNA reads TGTGCCAGCAGCCAAAGCGGGAGGGATACGCAGTATTTT.

The genes are TRBV7-9 and TRBJ1-2; 8 nucleotides line up with TRBD1. The V segment lost 5 bases and the J segment 2 bases; nucleotides outside the gene matches: 16. Germline V gene sequence: CDR1 SEHNR, CDR2 FQNEAQ (reference sequence). The CDR3 is 18 residues long. CDR3 protein: CASSPSFSRRQGNYGYTF. The CDR3, as DNA: TGTGCCAGCAGCCCCTCATTTTCCCGGAGACAGGGGAACTATGGCTACACCTTC.

This chain joins TRBV7-2 and TRBJ2-7; weak D call: TRBD2 (6 bases). This CDR3 is 16 amino acids long. V was trimmed by 2 bases and J by 0 bases, leaving 14 bases between them. Germline V gene lookup returns CDR1 SGHTA and CDR2 FQGNSA. The CDR3 is CASSLSRGAPSYEQYF. Written as DNA, the CDR3 is TGTGCCAGCAGCTTATCTCGCGGGGCTCCCTCCTACGAGCAGTACTTC.

The chain employs TRBV7-3 and TRBJ2-1; possibly TRBD2 for D (5 bases). Per the germline V gene, CDR1 is SGHTA and CDR2 is FQGTGA. CDR3 size: 13 residues. V lost 5 bases, J lost 8 bases, and 13 bases lay in between. The CDR3 DNA sequence: TGTGCCAGCAGCGCAGGAGGCCTTCATGAGCAGTTCTTC. The encoded protein is CASSAGGLHEQFF.

The chain uses TRBV30 and TRBJ2-6; no firm D call. CDR1 and CDR2 (germline): GTSNPN, SVGIG (reference sequence). V shed 3 bases and J shed 0 bases, with 9 bases lying between them. The CDR3 runs to 15 residues. For the CDR3, the DNA is TGTGCCTGGAGCCCAGGAGACTCTGGGGCCAACGTCCTGACTTTC. Translation gives CAWSPGDSGANVLTF.

In its sample, this clone was seen a few times. For the CDR3, the DNA is TGTGCCAGCAGCCCGACCCTCACAGGGCTCATTGGCTACACCTTC. Its translation: CASSPTLTGLIGYTF. The rearrangement uses TRBV7-9 and TRBJ1-2; D is possibly TRBD1 (6 bases). Germline-derived CDR1 and CDR2 are SEHNR and FQNEAQ (reference sequence). The V end lost 5 bases, the J end lost 7 bases, and 20 bases lay between the germline ends. This CDR3 is 15 amino acids long.

The chain couples TRBV11-3 to TRBJ2-7; D call uncertain. The CDR3 is 11 residues long. V was pared by 8 bases and J by 6 bases, with 11 bases between. Germline V lookup: CDR1 SGHNT, CDR2 YENEEA. CDR3 sequence reads: CASGYKSEQYF. The CDR3 DNA is TGTGCCAGCGGTTACAAGTCCGAGCAGTACTTC.

The chain employs TRBV11-3 and TRBJ2-2; D is uncertain. V was cut by 1 base and J by 2 bases, with 5 bases left in between. Germline V CDR1 and CDR2: SGHNT, YENEEA. The CDR3 is made up of 14 amino acids. In DNA, the CDR3 is TGTGCCAGCAGCTTAGTAGTCAACACCGGGGAGCTGTTTTTT. It translates to CASSLVVNTGELFF.

CDR3 DNA sequence: TGCGCCAGCAGCGTAGCGGGAGGGATGAGGAACATTCAGTACTTC. Its protein is CASSVAGGMRNIQYF. The chain uses TRBV4-1 and TRBJ2-4; 11 bases fit TRBD2. Germline V gene lookup returns CDR1 MGHRA and CDR2 YSYEKL. This CDR3 contains 15 residues. The trim removed 5 bases at V and 7 bases at J, leaving 7 bases unmatched.

This clone has just a few counts. V gene TRBV25-1 combines with J gene TRBJ2-7; 9 bases fit TRBD2. Germline CDR1 MGHDK, CDR2 SYGVNS. The CDR3 extends over 13 amino acids. The trim removed 11 bases at V and 2 bases at J, leaving 7 bases unmatched. The CDR3 region is CAARTSDTYEQYF. CDR3 sequence (DNA): TGTGCCGCCAGGACTAGCGATACCTACGAGCAGTACTTC.